The 14 T cell receptor beta chains given below trace back to one sample, sequenced in a study of blood T cell repertoires in COVID-19. Assay used: immunoSEQ multiplex PCR; TCRdb lists only in-frame clones, some missing. The sample comprises about 200,000 clones, about four fifths of which are singletons, and 6.9% rests with the top ten. Sequencing was carried out using peripheral blood. Receptors were obtained from a man in his sixties with acute or convalescent COVID-19.

To note about this clone: Other DNA sequences in this sample translate to the same CDR3. The V call is TRBV5-4, the J call TRBJ2-1; 10 bases map to TRBD2. This CDR3 spans 15 amino acids. Germline-derived CDR1 and CDR2 are SGHNT and YYREEE (reference sequence). The junction had 9 bases not matched to a gene; V was cut back by 4 bases and J by 8 bases. CDR3 nucleotide sequence: TGTGCCAGCAGCCCTCCCGCTAGCGGGAGTTATGAGCAGTTCTTC. Its protein is CASSPPASGSYEQFF.

CDR3 protein: CASSKIGQTFNTEAFF. The CDR3 region has the DNA TGTGCCAGCAGCAAAATAGGACAGACCTTTAACACTGAAGCTTTCTTT. The chain uses TRBV21-1 and TRBJ1-1; TRBD1 is taken as the D call from the table, unchecked against the DNA. TRBV21-1 is labeled a pseudogene. This CDR3 is 16 amino acids long.

This chain uses TRBV13 with TRBJ2-5, with TRBD2 identical over 9 bases. The V gene's germline CDR1 is PRHDT and CDR2 FYEKMQ (reference sequence). J lost 5 bases, V lost 1 base, and 5 bases had no gene match. The CDR3 extends over 15 amino acids. CDR3 sequence: CASSLEQLAGETQYF. The CDR3 nucleotides are TGTGCCAGCAGCTTAGAGCAACTAGCGGGTGAGACCCAGTACTTC.

This clone appeared once. The chain couples TRBV10-3 to TRBJ2-7, with 10 bases identical to TRBD1. CDR1 and CDR2 from the germline V gene are ENHRY and SYGVKD. J gave up 5 bases and V 6 bases, and 7 bases lay outside the gene matches. The CDR3 extends over 14 amino acids. CDR3: CAISDRGRDDEQYF. The CDR3 bases are TGTGCCATCAGCGACAGGGGGCGCGATGACGAGCAGTACTTC.

The chain couples TRBV5-6 to TRBJ2-3; tentative D call: TRBD2 (6 bases). Germline CDR1 reads SGHDT; CDR2 reads YYEEEE. The CDR3 contains 14 residues. Deletions cut 4 bases from V and 6 bases from J, with 15 bases between. CDR3 loop: CASSPGGSWDTQYF. DNA of the CDR3: TGTGCCAGCAGCCCTGGGGGGTCCTGGGATACGCAGTATTTT. The variable domain in full, completed from reference TRBV5-6 and TRBJ2-3, reads DAGVTQSPTHLIKTRGQQVTLRCSPKSGHDTVSWYQQALGQGPQFIFQYYEEEERQRGNFPDRFSGHQFPNYSSELNVNALLLGDSALYLCASSPGGSWDTQYFGPGTRLTVL.

In regard to this clone: At the DNA level, this CDR3 is encoded by other sequences in the same sample as well. The chain combines TRBV20-1 with TRBJ2-1; 7 bases align to TRBD2. The CDR3 totals 14 residues. With V trimmed by 3 bases and J by 3 bases, 5 bases remained unmatched. Germline V lookup: CDR1 DFQATT, CDR2 SNEGSKA (reference sequence). For the CDR3, the DNA is TGCAGTGCTAGTGGCGGGAGAGACTACAATGAGCAGTTCTTC. Translated, it gives CSASGGRDYNEQFF.

As regards this clone: This may arise from a read error, as a much more abundant clone is one base away. The chain carries TRBV19 and TRBJ2-7; 7 nucleotides align to TRBD2. Trimming took 5 bases from V and 7 from J; bases not matched to a gene: 14. Germline CDR1 and CDR2: LNHDA and SQIVND (reference sequence). The CDR3 spans 15 residues. The CDR3 region is CASSGGGGRSGEQYF. The DNA of the CDR3 is TGTGCCAGTAGTGGGGGGGGTGGGAGGTCTGGTGAGCAGTACTTC.

V and J are TRBV7-6 and TRBJ2-7; D may be TRBD2 (5 bases). This CDR3 has 15 residues. Germline loops: CDR1 SGHVS, CDR2 FNYEAQ. The V end lost 2 bases, the J end lost 2 bases, and 13 bases lay between the germline ends. Written as DNA, the CDR3 is TGTGCCAGCAGCTTATCCGGGGTCGTTCCCTACGAGCAGTACTTC. Translating gives CASSLSGVVPYEQYF.

The chain links TRBV25-1 to TRBJ1-6; no clear D gene. The CDR3 is made up of 12 amino acids. V dropped 4 bases and J dropped 7 bases, with 5 bases sitting between them. Germline V CDR1 and CDR2: MGHDK, SYGVNS. CDR3 loop: CASSAQNSPLHF. CDR3 bases: TGTGCCAGCAGTGCCCAAAATTCACCCCTCCACTTT.

This sequence joins TRBV7-6 and TRBJ2-1, with TRBD2 matching 7 bases. The germline gives CDR1 SGHVS, CDR2 FNYEAQ. The V segment lost 7 bases and the J segment 0 bases; nucleotides outside the gene matches: 6. The CDR3 is 15 amino acids. The CDR3 DNA sequence: TGTGCCAGCAAGGCTAGCGGTTACTCCTACAATGAGCAGTTCTTC. Protein: CASKASGYSYNEQFF.

The chain carries TRBV15 and TRBJ2-1; 8 positions agree with TRBD2. This CDR3 spans 13 amino acids. CDR1 is LNHNV and CDR2 is YYDKDF in the germline V gene (reference sequence). The V and J ends lost 2 bases and 15 bases, in that order; junction bases with no gene match: 9. CDR3 sequence (DNA): TGTGCCACCAGCAGATCCCCAAGCGGGGGTCCGTTCTTC. This sequence encodes CATSRSPSGGPFF.

The CDR3 bases are TGTGCCAGCAGCTTTTTACAGGGGCGTGATGGCTACACCTTC. It translates to CASSFLQGRDGYTF. This chain connects TRBV7-2 to TRBJ1-2, with 7 positions matching TRBD1. The CDR3 extends over 14 amino acids. Unmatched junction bases numbered 7, after V lost 3 bases and J lost 6 bases. Germline V lookup: CDR1 SGHTA, CDR2 FQGNSA.

The chain links TRBV7-9 to TRBJ2-1; D not resolved. CDR1 and CDR2 from the germline V gene are SEHNR and FQNEAQ (reference sequence). Trimming took 2 bases from V and 1 from J, leaving 6 bases between them. The CDR3 totals 14 residues. The CDR3: CASSLPLSYNEQFF. The CDR3 DNA reads TGTGCCAGCAGCTTACCCCTTTCCTACAATGAGCAGTTCTTC.

The rearrangement joins TRBV6-2 or TRBV6-3 to TRBJ1-2; 8 bases are shared with TRBD1. The trim removed 6 bases at V and 7 bases at J, leaving 1 base unmatched. This CDR3 is 11 amino acids long. Germline loops: CDR1 MNHEY, CDR2 SVGEGT. CDR3 bases: TGTGCCAGCAGCAGGGGGCTTGGCTACACCTTC. As protein: CASSRGLGYTF.